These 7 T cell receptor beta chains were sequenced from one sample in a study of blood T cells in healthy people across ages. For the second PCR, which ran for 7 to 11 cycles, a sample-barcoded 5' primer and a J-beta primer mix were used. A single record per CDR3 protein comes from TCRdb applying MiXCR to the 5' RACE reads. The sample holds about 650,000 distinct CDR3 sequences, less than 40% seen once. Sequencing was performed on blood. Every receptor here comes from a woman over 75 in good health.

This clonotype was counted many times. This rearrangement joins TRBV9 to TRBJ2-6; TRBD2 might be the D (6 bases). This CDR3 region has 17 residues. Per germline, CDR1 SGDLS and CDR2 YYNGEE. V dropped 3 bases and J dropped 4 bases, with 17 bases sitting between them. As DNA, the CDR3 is TGTGCCAGCAGCGCACACCGGGACTCCGTCGGGGCCAACGTCCTGACTTTC. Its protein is CASSAHRDSVGANVLTF.

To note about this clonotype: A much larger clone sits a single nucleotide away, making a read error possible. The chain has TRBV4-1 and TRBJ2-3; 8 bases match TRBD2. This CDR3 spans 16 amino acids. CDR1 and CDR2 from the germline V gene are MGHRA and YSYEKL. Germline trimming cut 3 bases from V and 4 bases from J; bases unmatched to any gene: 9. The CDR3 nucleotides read TGCGCCAGCAGCCAGCCCCCGGGGGGGGAGCCAGATACGCAGTATTTT. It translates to CASSQPPGGEPDTQYF.

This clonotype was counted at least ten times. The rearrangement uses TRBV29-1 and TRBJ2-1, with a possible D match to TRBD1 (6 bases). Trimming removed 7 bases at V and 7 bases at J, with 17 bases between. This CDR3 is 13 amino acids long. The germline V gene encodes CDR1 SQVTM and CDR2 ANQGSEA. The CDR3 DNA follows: TGCAGCGCCGAAAGCGGCAGGGGTAATGAGCAGTTCTTC. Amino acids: CSAESGRGNEQFF.

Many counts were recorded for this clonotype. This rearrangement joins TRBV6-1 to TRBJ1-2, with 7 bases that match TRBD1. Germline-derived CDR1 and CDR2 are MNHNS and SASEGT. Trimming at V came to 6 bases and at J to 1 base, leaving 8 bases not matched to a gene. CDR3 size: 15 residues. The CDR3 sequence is CASSHGQAFNYGYTF. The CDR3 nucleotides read TGTGCCAGCAGCCACGGACAGGCGTTTAACTATGGCTACACCTTC.

In DNA form, the CDR3 reads TGTGCCAGCGGGGAGGGGTACACTGAAGCTTTCTTT. Translation gives CASGEGYTEAFF. This chain links TRBV6-6 with TRBJ1-1; TRBD1 might be the D (5 bases). The germline V and J ends were trimmed by 8 bases and 3 bases, with 10 bases remaining between them. The CDR3 has 12 residues. Germline V gene data show CDR1 as MNHNY and CDR2 as SVGAGI (reference sequence).

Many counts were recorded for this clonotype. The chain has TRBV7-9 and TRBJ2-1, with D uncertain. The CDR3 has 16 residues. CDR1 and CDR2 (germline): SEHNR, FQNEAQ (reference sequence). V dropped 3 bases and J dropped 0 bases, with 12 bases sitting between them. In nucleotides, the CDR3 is TGTGCCAGCAGCTTTTGGTCTCTCAGCTCCTACAATGAGCAGTTCTTC. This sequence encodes CASSFWSLSSYNEQFF.

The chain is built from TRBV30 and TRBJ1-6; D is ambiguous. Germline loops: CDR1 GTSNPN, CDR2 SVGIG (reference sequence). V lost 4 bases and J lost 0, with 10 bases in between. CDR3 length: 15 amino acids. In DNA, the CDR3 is TGTGCCTGGAACGTACAGCCCTCCTATAATTCACCCCTCCACTTT. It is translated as CAWNVQPSYNSPLHF.